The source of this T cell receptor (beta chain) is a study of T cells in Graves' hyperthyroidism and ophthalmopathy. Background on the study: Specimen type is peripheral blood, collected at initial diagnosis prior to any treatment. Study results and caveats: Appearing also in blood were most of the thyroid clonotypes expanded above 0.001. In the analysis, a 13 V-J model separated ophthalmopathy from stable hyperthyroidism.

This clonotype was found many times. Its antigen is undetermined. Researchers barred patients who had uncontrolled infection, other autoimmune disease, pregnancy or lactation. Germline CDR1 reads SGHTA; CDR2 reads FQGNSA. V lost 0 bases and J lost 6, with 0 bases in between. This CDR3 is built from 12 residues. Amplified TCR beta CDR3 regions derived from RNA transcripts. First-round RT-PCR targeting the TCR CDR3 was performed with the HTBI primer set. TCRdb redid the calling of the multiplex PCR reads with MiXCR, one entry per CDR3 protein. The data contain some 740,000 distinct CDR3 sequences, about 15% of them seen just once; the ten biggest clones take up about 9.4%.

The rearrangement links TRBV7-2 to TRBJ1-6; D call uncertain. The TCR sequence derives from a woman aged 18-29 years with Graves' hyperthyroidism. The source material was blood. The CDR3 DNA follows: TGTGCCAGCAGCTTAGCTAATTCACCCCTCCACTTT. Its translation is CASSLANSPLHF.